This paragraph covers one T cell receptor beta chain sequence. The antigen remains undetermined. This specimen comes from a study of blood T cells in healthy people across ages. Study observations and caveats: Underestimates were what the diversity estimates from one million T cells were considered to be. Unknown CMV status may confound age-related changes in expanded clones.

Germline V lookup: CDR1 SQVTM, CDR2 ANQGSEA. V was shortened by 5 bases and J by 4 bases, with 21 bases between the two germline ends. CDR3 length: 15 residues. Drawn from each donor were ten milliliters of peripheral blood. For the second PCR, which ran for about 7 to 11 cycles, a sample-barcoded 5' primer and a J-beta primer mix were used. TCRdb ran MiXCR on the 5' RACE reads and lists one entry per CDR3 protein. The data show over a million distinct CDR3 sequences, under 55% seen once. The clonotype comes from a woman aged 55 to 70 in good health. V and J are TRBV29-1 and TRBJ2-7; D is possibly TRBD1 or TRBD2 (5 bases each). Sequencing was carried out using blood. The CDR3 nucleotides read TGCAGCGTTAGGCCCGGGGCAGGGCGCGATTACGAGCAGTACTTC. Translation gives CSVRPGAGRDYEQYF.